Below are 9 T cell receptor beta chains sequenced from a single sample in a study of identical twins. TCRdb passed the 5' RACE reads through MiXCR, listing each CDR3 protein once. The sample includes some 730,000 distinct CDR3 sequences, roughly 20% seen only once; the top ten take roughly 14%. These sequences were also reported in another study, on T cells expressing NK-cell markers.

The sequenced sample was PBMCs. All receptors derive from a woman aged 18-29 years in good health.

The chain recombines TRBV20-1 with TRBJ2-5; TRBD2 matches at 8 bases. The trim removed 1 base at V and 4 bases at J, leaving 5 bases unmatched. CDR1 is DFQATT and CDR2 is SNEGSKA in the germline V gene (reference sequence). This CDR3 spans 14 amino acids. The CDR3 nucleotides read TGCAGTGCTAGAGTAGCGGGGCGAAGAGAGACCCAGTACTTC. As protein: CSARVAGRRETQYF.

The rearrangement links TRBV12-3 or TRBV12-4 to TRBJ2-7, with a weak D call TRBD2 (6 bases). The CDR3 loop spans 15 amino acids. Trimming took 1 base from V and 7 from J, leaving 17 bases between them. CDR3: CASSLGSGGIREQYF. Here the CDR3 DNA reads TGTGCCAGCAGTTTAGGCTCCGGGGGTATACGGGAGCAGTACTTC.

In this sample, this clonotype turned up a few times. This rearrangement joins TRBV5-1 to TRBJ2-1, with 13 bases lining up with TRBD2. V dropped 5 bases and J dropped 7; count of bases not matched to a gene: 6. Germline loops: CDR1 SGHRS, CDR2 YFSETQ. This CDR3 region has 15 residues. The CDR3 reads CASSTTSGRLNEQFF. CDR3 DNA sequence: TGCGCCAGCAGTACGACTAGCGGGAGGTTAAATGAGCAGTTCTTC.

The J gene is TRBJ2-1, the V gene TRBV7-9; the D is unclear. The CDR3 spans 13 residues. CDR1 and CDR2 from the germline V gene are SEHNR and FQNEAQ (reference sequence). V shed 3 bases and J shed 8 bases, with 11 bases lying between them. CDR3 nucleotide sequence: TGTGCCAGCAGCTTGGGCGAACGGGATGAGCAGTTCTTC. Encoded protein: CASSLGERDEQFF.

The rearrangement joins TRBV29-1 to TRBJ1-1; D ambiguous. The germline gives CDR1 SQVTM, CDR2 ANQGSEA. Trimming took 6 bases from V and 0 from J, leaving 8 bases between them. The CDR3 is made up of 12 amino acids. The CDR3 region is CSVTYMNTEAFF. CDR3 bases: TGCAGCGTGACGTACATGAACACTGAAGCTTTCTTT.

The V call is TRBV4-2, the J call TRBJ1-5; no firm D call. V lost 4 bases and J lost 3, with 19 bases in between. The CDR3 has 17 residues. Germline V gene lookup returns CDR1 LGHNA and CDR2 YNFKEQ. The DNA for the CDR3 is TGTGCCAGCAGCCCCTCCTTAGGATCCGCTATCAATCAGCCCCAGCATTTT. Translated, it gives CASSPSLGSAINQPQHF.

This chain uses TRBV20-1 with TRBJ2-1; the D is unclear. The CDR3 runs 17 residues. V was trimmed by 3 bases and J by 0 bases, leaving 18 bases between them. CDR1 and CDR2 from the germline V gene are DFQATT and SNEGSKA (reference sequence). The CDR3 sequence is CSASGVSRPTSYNEQFF. CDR3 nucleotide sequence: TGCAGTGCTAGCGGAGTTTCTCGGCCGACCTCCTACAATGAGCAGTTCTTC.

This clonotype showed up just a few times. This chain joins TRBV5-6 and TRBJ2-5; 7 bases agree with TRBD2. V gave up 6 bases and J gave up 0 bases; unmatched junction bases: 11. The CDR3 has 16 amino acids. The germline gives CDR1 SGHDT, CDR2 YYEEEE. CDR3 coding DNA: TGTGCCAGCACCCGGGTAGCGGGCCAGTACCAAGAGACCCAGTACTTC. It translates to CASTRVAGQYQETQYF.

V and J are TRBV5-1 and TRBJ2-3; 11 bases line up with TRBD2. With V trimmed by 0 bases and J by 1 base, 4 bases remained unmatched. Germline V gives CDR1 SGHRS, CDR2 YFSETQ. This CDR3 comprises 17 residues. The CDR3 bases are TGCGCCAGCAGCTTGGCCCCTAGCGGGGGGCGCACAGATACGCAGTATTTT. Encoded protein: CASSLAPSGGRTDTQYF. Full variable domain (missing parts from reference TRBV5-1 and TRBJ2-3): KAGVTQTPRYLIKTRGQQVTLSCSPISGHRSVSWYQQTPGQGLQFLFEYFSETQRNKGNFPGRFSGRQFSNSRSEMNVSTLELGDSALYLCASSLAPSGGRTDTQYFGPGTRLTVL.